The sequence of this T cell receptor beta chain was determined in a study of T cell responses to AZD1222 COVID-19 vaccine. Profiled with immunoSEQ multiplex PCR; TCRdb holds only in-frame clones, not every one. The sample yields about 29,000 clones, more than 85% seen once. V was clipped by 1 base and J by 0 bases, with 13 bases between them. Germline values: CDR1 MGHRA, CDR2 YSYEKL. The CDR3 sequence is 17 residues long. The gene calls are TRBV4-1 and TRBJ2-1; D gene ambiguous. The TCR sequence derives from an adult in good health. The material sequenced was peripheral blood, taken on day 0 of AZD1222 vaccination. The CDR3: CASSQVEVSSSYNEQFF. The CDR3 DNA sequence: TGCGCCAGCAGCCAAGTTGAAGTCAGTAGCTCCTACAATGAGCAGTTCTTC.